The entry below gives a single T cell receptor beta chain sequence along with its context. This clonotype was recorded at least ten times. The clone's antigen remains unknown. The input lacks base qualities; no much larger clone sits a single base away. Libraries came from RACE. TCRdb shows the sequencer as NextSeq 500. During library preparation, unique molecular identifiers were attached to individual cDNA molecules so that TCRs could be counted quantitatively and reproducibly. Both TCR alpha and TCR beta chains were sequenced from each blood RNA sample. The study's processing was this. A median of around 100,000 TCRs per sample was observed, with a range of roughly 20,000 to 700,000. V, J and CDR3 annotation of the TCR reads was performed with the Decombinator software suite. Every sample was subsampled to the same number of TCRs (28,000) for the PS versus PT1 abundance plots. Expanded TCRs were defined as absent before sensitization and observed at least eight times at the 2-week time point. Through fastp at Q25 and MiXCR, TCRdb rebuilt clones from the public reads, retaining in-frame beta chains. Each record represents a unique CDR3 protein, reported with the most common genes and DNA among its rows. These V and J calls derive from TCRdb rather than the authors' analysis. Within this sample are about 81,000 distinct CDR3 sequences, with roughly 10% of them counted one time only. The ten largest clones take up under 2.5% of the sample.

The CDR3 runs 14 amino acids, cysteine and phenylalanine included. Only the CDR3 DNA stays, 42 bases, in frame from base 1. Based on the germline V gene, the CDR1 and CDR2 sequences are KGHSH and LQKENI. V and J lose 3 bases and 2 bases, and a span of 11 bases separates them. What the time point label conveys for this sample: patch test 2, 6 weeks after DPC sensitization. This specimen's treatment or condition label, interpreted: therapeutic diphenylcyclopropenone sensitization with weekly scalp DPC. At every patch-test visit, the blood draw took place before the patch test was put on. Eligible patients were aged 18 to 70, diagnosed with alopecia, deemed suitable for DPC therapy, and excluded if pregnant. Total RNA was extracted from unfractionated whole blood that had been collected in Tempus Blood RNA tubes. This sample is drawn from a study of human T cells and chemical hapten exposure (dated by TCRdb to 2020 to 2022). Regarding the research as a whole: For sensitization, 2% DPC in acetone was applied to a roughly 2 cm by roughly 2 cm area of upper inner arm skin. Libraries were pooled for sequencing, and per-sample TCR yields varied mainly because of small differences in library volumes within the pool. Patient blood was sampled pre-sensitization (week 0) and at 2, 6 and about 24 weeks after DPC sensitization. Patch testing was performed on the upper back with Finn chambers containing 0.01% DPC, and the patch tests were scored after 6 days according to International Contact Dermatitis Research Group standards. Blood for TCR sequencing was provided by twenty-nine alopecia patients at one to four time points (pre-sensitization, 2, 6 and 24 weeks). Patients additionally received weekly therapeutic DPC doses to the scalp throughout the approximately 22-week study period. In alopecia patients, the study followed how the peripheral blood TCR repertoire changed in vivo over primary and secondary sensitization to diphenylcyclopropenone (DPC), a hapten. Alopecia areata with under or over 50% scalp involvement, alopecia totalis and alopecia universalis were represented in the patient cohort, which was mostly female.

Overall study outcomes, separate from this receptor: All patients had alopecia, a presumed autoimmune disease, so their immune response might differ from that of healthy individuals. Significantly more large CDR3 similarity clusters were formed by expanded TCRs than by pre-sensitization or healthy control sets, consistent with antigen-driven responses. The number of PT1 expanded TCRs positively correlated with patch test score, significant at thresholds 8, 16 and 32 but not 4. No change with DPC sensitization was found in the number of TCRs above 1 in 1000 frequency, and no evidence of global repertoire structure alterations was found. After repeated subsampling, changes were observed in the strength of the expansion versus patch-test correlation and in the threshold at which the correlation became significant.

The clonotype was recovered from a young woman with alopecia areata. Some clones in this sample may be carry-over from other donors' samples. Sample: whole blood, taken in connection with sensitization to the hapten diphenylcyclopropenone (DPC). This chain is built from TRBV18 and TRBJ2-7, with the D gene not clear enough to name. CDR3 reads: CASSPSRAPYEQYF. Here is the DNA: TGTGCCAGCTCACCGAGCCGGGCCCCCTACGAGCAGTACTTC.